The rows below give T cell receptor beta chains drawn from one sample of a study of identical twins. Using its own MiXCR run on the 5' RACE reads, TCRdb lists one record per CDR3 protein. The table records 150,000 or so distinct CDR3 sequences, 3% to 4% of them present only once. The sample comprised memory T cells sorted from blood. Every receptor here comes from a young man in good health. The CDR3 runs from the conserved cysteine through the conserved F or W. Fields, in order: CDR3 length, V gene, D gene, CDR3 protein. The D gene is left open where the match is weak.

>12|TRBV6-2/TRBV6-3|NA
CASSTLGNTIYF
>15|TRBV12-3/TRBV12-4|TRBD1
CASSGDRVRVEGYTF
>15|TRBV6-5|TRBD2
CASSYSASGGGEQFF
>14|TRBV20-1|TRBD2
CSARGQRGAYEQYF
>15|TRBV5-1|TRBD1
CASSLTGGNYNEQFF
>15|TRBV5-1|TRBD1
CASSLGQGSVETQYF
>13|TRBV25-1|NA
CASSEPTNYGYTF
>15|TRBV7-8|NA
CASSSTSRGNTEAFF
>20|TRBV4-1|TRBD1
CASSPIEFGTRTGRNTEAFF
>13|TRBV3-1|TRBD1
CASSHTGETEAFF
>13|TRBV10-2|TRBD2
CASSYGREETQYF
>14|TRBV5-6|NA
CASSFLQEGETQYF
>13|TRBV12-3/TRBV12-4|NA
CASSLGRTNEQFF
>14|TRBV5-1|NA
CASSFRQGNEKLFF
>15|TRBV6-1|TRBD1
CATTGGRGPTGELFF
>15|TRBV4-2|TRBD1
CASSSRAGGRETQYF
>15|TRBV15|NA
CATSGQLASTGELFF
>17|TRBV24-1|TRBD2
CATSDPGTSGAYNEQFF
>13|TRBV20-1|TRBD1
CSSRDRASYEQYF
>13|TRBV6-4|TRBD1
CASGGQVEDTQYF
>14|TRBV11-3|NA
CASSLSGPRAEQFF
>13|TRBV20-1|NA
CSASQDSNQPQHF
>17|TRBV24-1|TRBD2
CATSDPPLAGGLLQQFF
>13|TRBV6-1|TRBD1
CAFGQGGNQPQHF
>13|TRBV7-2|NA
CASSLGWLETQYF
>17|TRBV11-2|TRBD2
CASSPGTSGSFSYEQYF
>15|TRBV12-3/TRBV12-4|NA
CASSLGQDRYTEAFF
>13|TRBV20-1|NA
CSASRRPNTEAFF
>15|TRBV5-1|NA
CASSQGGAPNYEQYF
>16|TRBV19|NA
CASSIKKQTHTGELFF